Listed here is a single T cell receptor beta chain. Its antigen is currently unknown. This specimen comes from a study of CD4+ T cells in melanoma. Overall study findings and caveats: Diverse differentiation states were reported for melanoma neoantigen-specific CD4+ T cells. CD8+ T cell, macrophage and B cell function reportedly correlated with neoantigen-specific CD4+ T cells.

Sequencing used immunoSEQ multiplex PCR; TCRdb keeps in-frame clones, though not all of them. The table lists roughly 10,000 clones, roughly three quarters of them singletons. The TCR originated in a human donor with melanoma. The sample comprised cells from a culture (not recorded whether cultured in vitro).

The CDR3 reads CASTSQGLGELFF. The CDR3 DNA reads as TGTGCCAGCACGAGCCAGGGGCTCGGGGAGCTGTTTTTT. V and J are TRBV7-3 and TRBJ2-2; D may be TRBD1 (6 bases). With 7 bases removed from V and 7 bases from J, the gap between germline ends came to 13 bases. CDR1 and CDR2 (germline): SGHTA, FQGTGA. The CDR3 length is 13 residues.